What follows are 30 T cell receptor beta chains derived from one specimen sequenced in a study of cytomegalovirus exposure and HLA in healthy donors. A multiplex PCR was run with 60 Vbeta primers and 13 Jbeta primers. The data were produced by immunoSEQ multiplex PCR, yet TCRdb's version contains in-frame clones alone and is incomplete. The sample lists about 110,000 clones; about 73% were seen once. Sequenced: PBMCs. These receptors came from a woman in her 40s in good health and CMV-seronegative.

This clone was seen a handful of times. The chain couples TRBV30 to TRBJ1-4; 7 nucleotides line up with TRBD1. This CDR3 has 17 amino acids. Germline V CDR1 and CDR2: GTSNPN, SVGIG (reference sequence). The V gene end was trimmed by 0 bases and the J gene end by 6 bases; junction bases not matched to a gene: 13. CDR3 DNA sequence: TGTGCCTGGAGTGTACTCGTAGGACAGGACTTACATGAAAAACTGTTTTTT. This codes for CAWSVLVGQDLHEKLFF.

This clone was seen only once. The V call is TRBV7-3, the J call TRBJ2-7; possibly TRBD1 for D (7 bases). The germline V gene encodes CDR1 SGHTA and CDR2 FQGTGA. The ends were cut back, 6 bases at V and 1 base at J, with 25 bases in the middle. The CDR3 loop spans 18 amino acids. The CDR3 nucleotides are TGTGCCAGCAGGACAATGTGGGAGGAGGGGGCGGGTTCCTACGAGCAGTACTTC. Its protein product is CASRTMWEEGAGSYEQYF.

This chain uses TRBV4-3 with TRBJ1-2, with TRBD1 matching 10 bases. With V trimmed by 0 bases and J by 8 bases, 3 bases remained unmatched. The CDR3 covers 14 residues. Germline assignment: CDR1 LGHNA and CDR2 YSLEER. The CDR3 protein is CASSQDRDRGGYTF. The DNA of the CDR3 is TGCGCCAGCAGCCAAGACCGGGACAGGGGAGGCTACACCTTC.

The CDR3 here is CASSQGSQFTNTEAFF. For the CDR3, the DNA is TGCGCCAGCAGCCAAGGTTCCCAGTTTACCAACACTGAAGCTTTCTTT. This chain connects TRBV4-1 to TRBJ1-1; D uncertain. The CDR3 has 16 amino acids. Trimming took off 1 base at V and 2 bases at J, with 14 bases between the two ends. The germline gives CDR1 MGHRA, CDR2 YSYEKL.

V usage is TRBV7-3 and J usage is TRBJ2-5; D is perhaps TRBD2 (6 bases). The germline gives CDR1 SGHTA, CDR2 FQGTGA. V lost 5 bases and J 4 bases, leaving 23 bases between the germline ends. CDR3 length equals 17 residues. The CDR3 DNA reads TGTGCCAGCAGCCCGGGGGATACTCGACTGGGGGGAGAGACCCAGTACTTC. Translation: CASSPGDTRLGGETQYF. Supplemented by reference TRBV7-3 and TRBJ2-5, the full variable domain reads GAGVSQTPSNKVTEKGKYVELRCDPISGHTALYWYRQSLGQGPEFLIYFQGTGAADDSGLPNDRFFAVRPEGSVSTLKIQRTERGDSAVYLCASSPGDTRLGGETQYFGPGTRLLVL.

The chain has TRBV6-5 and TRBJ2-3; no clear D gene. The CDR3 totals 14 residues. CDR1 is MNHEY, CDR2 SVGAGI, per germline. V was shortened by 6 bases and J by 0 bases, with 10 bases between the two germline ends. CDR3 coding DNA: TGTGCCAGCAGACAAGTATTTAGCACAGATACGCAGTATTTT. Its protein product is CASRQVFSTDTQYF.

The chain combines TRBV5-5 with TRBJ2-3; D not certain. Deletions cut 4 bases from V and 0 bases from J, with 9 bases between. Germline V gives CDR1 SGHKS, CDR2 YYEKEE (reference sequence). The CDR3 is made up of 14 amino acids. CDR3 in amino acids: CASSPPVSTDTQYF. Here the CDR3 DNA reads TGTGCCAGCAGCCCCCCAGTTAGCACAGATACGCAGTATTTT.

Written as DNA, the CDR3 is TGTGCCATCAGTGACCCAGGGAAATCTGGAAACACCATATATTTT. Translation: CAISDPGKSGNTIYF. The chain couples TRBV10-3 to TRBJ1-3; D might be TRBD1 (5 bases). This CDR3 comprises 15 residues. Germline V gives CDR1 ENHRY, CDR2 SYGVKD. The V and J ends lost 3 bases and 1 base respectively, with 10 bases between them.

In its sample, this clone was seen a few times. The CDR3 sequence: CASSQDSGGHTDTQYF. In DNA, the CDR3 is TGCGCCAGCAGCCAAGATTCGGGGGGGCATACAGATACGCAGTATTTT. V is TRBV4-3 and J is TRBJ2-3; 8 bases match TRBD2. The germline gives CDR1 LGHNA, CDR2 YSLEER. V lost 0 bases to trimming and J lost 3 bases; unmatched junction nucleotides: 5. This CDR3 has 16 residues.

The chain recombines TRBV5-1 with TRBJ1-3; the D gene is possibly TRBD1 (5 bases). Germline lookup yields CDR1 SGHRS and CDR2 YFSETQ. The CDR3 totals 14 residues. Trimming pared 0 bases from V and 3 bases from J, leaving 7 bases between. The CDR3 sequence is CASSLGQGGNTIYF. The DNA of the CDR3 is TGCGCCAGCAGCTTGGGGCAGGGTGGAAACACCATATATTTT.

V and J are TRBV28 and TRBJ2-7; D is perhaps TRBD1 (5 bases). V lost 2 bases to trimming and J lost 3 bases, with 5 bases between them. The germline CDR1 and CDR2 sequences are MDHEN and SYDVKM. This CDR3 is built from 12 residues. The CDR3 protein is CASSLDSYEQYF. DNA of the CDR3: TGTGCCAGCAGTTTAGACAGCTACGAGCAGTACTTC.

V usage is TRBV5-4 and J usage is TRBJ2-3; 9 bases map to TRBD1. This CDR3 has 15 residues. Germline V gives CDR1 SGHNT, CDR2 YYREEE (reference sequence). V shed 1 base and J 6 bases; nucleotides not matched to a gene: 6. The CDR3 DNA is TGTGCCAGCAGCTTGAGGGACAGGGTACCCGATACGCAGTATTTT. This encodes CASSLRDRVPDTQYF.

The J gene is TRBJ2-7, the V gene TRBV10-3; 8 bases agree with TRBD1. Germline lookup yields CDR1 ENHRY and CDR2 SYGVKD. The CDR3 totals 16 residues. V lost 6 bases and J lost 6; bases outside the gene matches: 16. The CDR3 loop is CAIRGGQGRTPSEQYF. The CDR3 region has the DNA TGTGCCATCAGAGGAGGACAGGGCCGAACCCCCTCCGAGCAGTACTTC.

This clone was seen more than once but under ten times. V usage is TRBV5-1 and J usage is TRBJ2-2; the match to TRBD1 covers 7 bases. Unmatched junction bases numbered 7, after V lost 3 bases and J lost 2 bases. Per germline, CDR1 SGHRS and CDR2 YFSETQ. This CDR3 spans 16 amino acids. The CDR3 reads CASSSEQGLNTGELFF. The CDR3 DNA reads as TGCGCCAGCAGCTCGGAACAGGGGCTTAACACCGGGGAGCTGTTTTTT.

The rearrangement joins TRBV9 to TRBJ1-3, with TRBD1 identical over 7 bases. Per germline, CDR1 SGDLS and CDR2 YYNGEE. V lost 3 bases, J lost 2 bases, and 14 bases stayed unmatched. The CDR3 has 18 amino acids. The CDR3 sequence: CASSEEPVGQTTGNTIYF. The DNA for the CDR3 is TGTGCCAGCAGCGAGGAGCCCGTGGGACAGACCACTGGAAACACCATATATTTT.

The chain joins TRBV14 to TRBJ2-5, with 8 bases matching TRBD1. The J call could be wrong; TRBJ2-7 is a better fit for the DNA end. The CDR3 sequence is 16 residues long. CDR1 is SGHDN and CDR2 is FVKESK in the germline V gene. In DNA form, the CDR3 reads TGTGCCAGCAGCCCACGGTTTAGGACAGGGCTGTACGAGCAGTACTTC. This sequence encodes CASSPRFRTGLYEQYF.

The CDR3 is CASSFSGRRGEQFF. CDR3 nucleotides: TGTGCCAGCAGCTTTAGCGGGAGAAGGGGTGAGCAGTTCTTC. This chain joins TRBV7-6 and TRBJ2-1; the match to TRBD2 covers 9 bases. The CDR3 spans 14 residues. The germline CDR1 and CDR2 sequences are SGHVS and FNYEAQ. After removal of 3 bases from V and 9 bases from J, the junction contained 6 bases not matched to a gene.

The chain couples TRBV7-8 to TRBJ1-2; tentatively, D is TRBD1 (5 bases). The CDR3 covers 15 residues. The germline CDR1 and CDR2 sequences are SGHVS and FQNEAQ. Trimming took off 0 bases at V and 2 bases at J, with 10 bases between the two ends. The CDR3 sequence: CASSLAQGTNYGYTF. CDR3 sequence (DNA): TGTGCCAGCAGCTTAGCCCAGGGAACCAACTATGGCTACACCTTC.

The chain joins TRBV30 to TRBJ2-3; 8 bases are shared with TRBD2. The length of the CDR3 is 13 residues. Germline V CDR1 and CDR2: GTSNPN, SVGIG (reference sequence). The V and J ends lost 5 bases and 6 bases, in that order; junction bases with no gene match: 7. CDR3 region: CAWASGGLDTQYF. Written as DNA, the CDR3 is TGTGCCTGGGCAAGCGGGGGCCTCGATACGCAGTATTTT.

This chain links TRBV18 with TRBJ2-7, with D maybe TRBD1 (5 bases). The V gene lost 8 bases and the J gene lost 0 bases, with 11 bases spanning the gap. Germline CDR1 reads KGHSH; CDR2 reads LQKENI. The CDR3 totals 13 residues. In nucleotides, the CDR3 is TGTGCCAGCGGTACAGGAACCTCCTACGAGCAGTACTTC. This translates into CASGTGTSYEQYF.

The V call is TRBV28, the J call TRBJ1-1; the D is unclear. The CDR3 contains 14 residues. Looked up from germline, CDR1 is MDHEN and CDR2 is SYDVKM. V shed 3 bases and J shed 2 bases, with 10 bases lying between them. CDR3 DNA sequence: TGTGCCAGCAGTTTGTCCGGGTCCAACACTGAAGCTTTCTTT. It yields the protein CASSLSGSNTEAFF.

The chain carries TRBV7-9 and TRBJ1-2; D perhaps matches TRBD1 (5 bases). Germline values: CDR1 SEHNR, CDR2 FQNEAQ (reference sequence). V was trimmed by 5 bases and J by 4 bases, leaving 17 bases between them. CDR3 length: 15 residues. CDR3 nucleotide sequence: TGTGCCAGCAGCACTCAGGGAGCGGGCCTCTATGGCTACACCTTC. Its protein is CASSTQGAGLYGYTF.

This clone was seen a handful of times. The gene calls are TRBV19 and TRBJ1-4, with 7 bases lining up with TRBD1. The CDR3 is 16 residues long. The J segment lost 0 bases and the V segment lost 10 bases, leaving 11 bases of the junction unmatched. Germline V CDR1 and CDR2: LNHDA, SQIVND (reference sequence). This CDR3 is CATRQGGSSTNEKLFF. DNA for the CDR3: TGTGCCACCCGACAGGGTGGTTCGTCAACTAATGAAAAACTGTTTTTT.

The chain is built from TRBV7-3 and TRBJ1-2; tentative D call: TRBD1 (6 bases). Germline CDR1 SGHTA, CDR2 FQGTGA. Trimming took 5 bases from V and 6 from J, leaving 19 bases between them. The CDR3 consists of 15 residues. CDR3 amino acids: CASSTYRVEKDGYTF. The CDR3 DNA follows: TGTGCCAGCAGCACCTACAGGGTGGAAAAAGATGGCTACACCTTC.

This chain joins TRBV28 and TRBJ2-7, with a weak D call TRBD2 (6 bases). This CDR3 contains 13 residues. CDR1 and CDR2 (germline): MDHEN, SYDVKM. The V gene lost 7 bases and the J gene lost 7 bases, with 17 bases spanning the gap. The CDR3 region has the DNA TGTGCCAGCACCAACCCCGGGGGAAGAGAGCAGTACTTC. It codes for CASTNPGGREQYF.

This clone was counted only a few times. This chain joins TRBV27 and TRBJ2-7; 7 bases map to TRBD2. Trimming removed 6 bases from V and 1 base from J; junction bases left unmatched: 6. CDR1 MNHEY and CDR2 SMNVEV come from the germline V gene (reference sequence). There are 14 residues in the CDR3. The CDR3 region is CASRKAGTSYEQYF. In DNA, the CDR3 is TGTGCCAGCAGGAAAGCGGGGACTTCCTACGAGCAGTACTTC.

This chain links TRBV19 with TRBJ1-5, with TRBD1 matching 7 bases. Losses at the gene ends were 8 bases for V and 6 bases for J; bases not matched to a gene: 7. The CDR3 is 13 amino acids. Germline V gene data show CDR1 as LNHDA and CDR2 as SQIVND (reference sequence). The CDR3 protein is CASERGHFQPQHF. The CDR3 DNA is TGTGCCAGTGAAAGGGGGCATTTTCAGCCCCAGCATTTT.

CDR3 nucleotide sequence: TGTGCCAGCAGCCAAGAGAGGACTCCCAGCCACAATGAGCAGTTCTTC. Amino acids: CASSQERTPSHNEQFF. The chain combines TRBV4-2 with TRBJ2-1, with D perhaps matching TRBD2 (5 bases). Trimming stripped 0 bases from V and 5 bases from J, with 14 bases between. CDR3 length equals 16 residues. Per the germline V gene, CDR1 is LGHNA and CDR2 is YNFKEQ.

The J gene is TRBJ2-3, the V gene TRBV7-2, with D unresolved. The CDR3 runs 15 residues. The V gene's germline CDR1 is SGHTA and CDR2 FQGNSA. The V end lost 3 bases, the J end lost 0 bases, and 10 bases lay between the germline ends. CDR3 loop: CASSLVDFSTDTQYF. The CDR3 coding sequence is TGTGCCAGCAGCTTGGTCGACTTTAGCACAGATACGCAGTATTTT.

This clone was seen only once. The rearrangement uses TRBV7-3 and TRBJ2-3, with 9 nucleotides matching TRBD2. V was clipped by 3 bases and J by 0 bases; unmatched bases: 4. This CDR3 has 16 amino acids. Germline V gene data show CDR1 as SGHTA and CDR2 as FQGTGA. The CDR3 protein is CASSLTSGTSTDTQYF. The CDR3 DNA follows: TGTGCCAGCAGCTTGACTAGCGGAACTAGCACAGATACGCAGTATTTT. The full variable domain, with the rest looked up from reference TRBV7-3 and TRBJ2-3, is GAGVSQTPSNKVTEKGKYVELRCDPISGHTALYWYRQSLGQGPEFLIYFQGTGAADDSGLPNDRFFAVRPEGSVSTLKIQRTERGDSAVYLCASSLTSGTSTDTQYFGPGTRLTVL.